This is a list of T cell receptor beta chains from one sample in a study of T cell responses to AZD1222 COVID-19 vaccine. TCRdb keeps only in-frame clones here, not all; method: immunoSEQ multiplex PCR. Of under 200,000 clones detected, around nine tenths appear once; the ten largest clones hold 3.6%. The starting material was peripheral blood, obtained 28 days after the second dose of the MenACWY control vaccine. The receptors were gathered from an adult who received the MenACWY meningococcal vaccine as a control. Each CDR3 is given without its conserved first and last residue. D genes are given only for firm matches. A clone size is listed for some rows: how often the clone was seen (once, few, many), or a class if it is expanded.

d_call | clone_size | j_call | v_call | cdr3_aa
. | once | TRBJ2-1 | TRBV11-1 | ASSLWGDQQF
. | . | TRBJ2-1 | TRBV6-2/TRBV6-3 | ASSPRQGGNEQF
TRBD2 | . | TRBJ2-7 | TRBV3-1/TRBV3-2 | ASSQAPITSGIAYEQY
TRBD1 | . | TRBJ1-2 | TRBV7-6 | ASSLRSDRGSNYGYT
. | . | TRBJ2-1 | TRBV24-1 | ATSDLRSDSPFYNEQF
TRBD2 | . | TRBJ2-2 | TRBV11-3 | ASSRSGTETGELF
. | . | TRBJ1-1 | TRBV19 | ASSSPYRGAF
. | . | TRBJ1-5 | TRBV5-1 | ASSLDGDSNQPQH
TRBD1 | . | TRBJ1-2 | TRBV6-5 | ASIVRQGAVYGYT
TRBD1 | . | TRBJ1-1 | TRBV5-1 | ASRLGQGGAF
. | . | TRBJ2-5 | TRBV21-1 | ASSKHPTLGTTQETQY
. | . | TRBJ1-1 | TRBV6-5 | ASSYVVDTEAF
. | once | TRBJ1-1 | TRBV7-2 | ASSFGSLLNTEAF
. | . | TRBJ2-6 | TRBV4-2 | ASSQTQGTGANVLT
TRBD1 | . | TRBJ1-2 | TRBV2 | ASTGSGYT
. | . | TRBJ1-5 | TRBV3-1/TRBV3-2 | ASSLPGNSQPQH
TRBD1 | . | TRBJ1-2 | TRBV25-1 | ASRASGTDYGYT
. | . | TRBJ1-4 | TRBV5-1 | ASSISGEGVEKLF
. | . | TRBJ1-4 | TRBV5-5 | ASRPDRVNEKLF
TRBD1 | . | TRBJ1-1 | TRBV5-1 | ASSPHPGQGAEAF
. | . | TRBJ1-5 | TRBV24-1 | ATRGPYPNQPQH
. | . | TRBJ2-7 | TRBV7-2 | ASSSYSERQY
. | . | TRBJ1-5 | TRBV6-5 | ASRGWTAGNQPQH
. | once | TRBJ2-1 | TRBV10-1 | ASSESRGGWGNEQF
. | . | TRBJ1-2 | TRBV7-9 | ASSFSGGYT
. | . | TRBJ1-6 | TRBV7-2 | ASSLLFQVNSPLH
. | . | TRBJ2-5 | TRBV2 | ASSGLAETQY
. | . | TRBJ2-2 | TRBV7-2 | ASSFRPTGELF
. | . | TRBJ2-5 | TRBV2 | ASSGPHLRETQY
. | . | TRBJ1-6 | TRBV11-3 | ATKQSSSYNSPLH
TRBD2 | . | TRBJ2-1 | TRBV7-2 | ASSFRSSGTSYNEQF
TRBD1 | . | TRBJ1-5 | TRBV28 | ASSFTPDRGRVNQPQH
. | . | TRBJ1-2 | TRBV7-8 | ASSAQGAIGYT
TRBD1 | . | TRBJ1-3 | TRBV10-3 | AIRTTGAGNTIY
. | . | TRBJ1-6 | TRBV27 | ASSLSEGWSPLH
. | . | TRBJ2-7 | TRBV7-9 | ASSLAGAPIDEQY
. | . | TRBJ1-6 | TRBV5-1 | ASSFWGRDNSPLH
. | . | TRBJ2-2 | TRBV10-2 | ASSPLLGGELF
TRBD1 | many | TRBJ2-7 | TRBV7-9 | ASSRLGDRSYEQY
. | . | TRBJ1-2 | TRBV2 | ASSEAGGYGYT